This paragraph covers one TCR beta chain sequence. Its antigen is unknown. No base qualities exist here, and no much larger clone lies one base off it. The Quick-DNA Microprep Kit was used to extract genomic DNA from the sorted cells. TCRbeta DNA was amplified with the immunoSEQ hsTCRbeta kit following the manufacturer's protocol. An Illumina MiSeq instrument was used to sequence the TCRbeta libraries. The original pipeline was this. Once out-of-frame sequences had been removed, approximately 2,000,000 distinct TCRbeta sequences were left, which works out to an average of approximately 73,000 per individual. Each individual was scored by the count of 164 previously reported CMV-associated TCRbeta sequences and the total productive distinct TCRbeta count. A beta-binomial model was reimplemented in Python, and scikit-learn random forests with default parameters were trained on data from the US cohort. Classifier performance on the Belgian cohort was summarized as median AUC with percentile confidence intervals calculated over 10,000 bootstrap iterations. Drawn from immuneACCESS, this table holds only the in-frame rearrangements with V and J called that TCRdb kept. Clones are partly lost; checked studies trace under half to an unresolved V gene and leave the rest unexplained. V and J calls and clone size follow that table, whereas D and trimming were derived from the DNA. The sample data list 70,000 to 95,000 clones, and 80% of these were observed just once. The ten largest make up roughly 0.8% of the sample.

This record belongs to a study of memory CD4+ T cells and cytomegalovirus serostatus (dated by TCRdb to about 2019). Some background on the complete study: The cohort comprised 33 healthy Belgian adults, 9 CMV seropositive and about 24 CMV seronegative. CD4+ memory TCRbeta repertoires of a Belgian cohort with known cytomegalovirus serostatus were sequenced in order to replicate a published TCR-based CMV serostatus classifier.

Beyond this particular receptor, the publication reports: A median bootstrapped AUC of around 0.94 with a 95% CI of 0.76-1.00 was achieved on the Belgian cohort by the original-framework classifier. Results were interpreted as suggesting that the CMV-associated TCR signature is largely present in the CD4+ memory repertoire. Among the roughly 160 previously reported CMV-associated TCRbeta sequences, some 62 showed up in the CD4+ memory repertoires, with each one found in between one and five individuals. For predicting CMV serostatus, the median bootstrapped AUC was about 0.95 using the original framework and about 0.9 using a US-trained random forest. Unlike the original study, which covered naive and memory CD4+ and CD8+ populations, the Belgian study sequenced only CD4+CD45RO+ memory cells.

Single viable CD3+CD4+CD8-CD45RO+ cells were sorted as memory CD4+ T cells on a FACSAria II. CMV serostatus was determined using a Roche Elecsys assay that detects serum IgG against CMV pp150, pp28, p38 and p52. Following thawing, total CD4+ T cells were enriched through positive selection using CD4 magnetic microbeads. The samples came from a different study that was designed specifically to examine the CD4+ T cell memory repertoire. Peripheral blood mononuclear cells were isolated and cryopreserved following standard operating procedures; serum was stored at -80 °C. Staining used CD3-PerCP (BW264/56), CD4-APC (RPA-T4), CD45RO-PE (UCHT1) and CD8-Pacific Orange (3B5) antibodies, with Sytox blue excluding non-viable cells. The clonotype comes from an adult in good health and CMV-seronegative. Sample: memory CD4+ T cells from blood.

For the CDR3, the sequence is CANERASADTQYF. The DNA sequence follows: TGTGCCAATGAACGGGCTAGCGCCGATACGCAGTATTTT. The V and J genes are TRBV7-9 and TRBJ2-3, with TRBD2 perhaps the D gene, on 6 matching bases. As encoded in the germline V gene (reference sequence), CDR1 is SEHNR while CDR2 is FQNEAQ. V loses 10 bases, J loses 6 bases, and the germline ends lie 17 bases apart. The CDR3 goes from the cysteine to the phenylalanine over 13 residues. Of the read, only the CDR3 DNA is kept; its 39 bases are in frame from base 1.